This record covers a single T cell receptor beta chain. Its target is not known. The DNA ends 3 residues before the CDR3 does, and the rest of the CDR3 is filled in from the germline J gene. Produced via immunoSEQ multiplex PCR; TCRdb's table is partial and in-frame only. The sample features roughly 22,000 clones, with roughly 3.5% in its top ten. In germline, CDR1 is LNHDA, CDR2 SQIVND (reference sequence). The CDR3 is made up of 13 amino acids. The ends were cut back, 10 bases at V and 7 bases at J, with 19 bases in the middle. The record originates from a study of T cells in women clearing cervical HPV infection. Overall study: Donors had HPV16-related CIN3 or worse; 2 had invasive cancer. Blood came at first lesion visit for cases, post-clearance for controls. Notes on the study in general: Timing of associations relative to infection is unclear; T-cell subsets were not isolated.

The rearrangement uses TRBV19 and TRBJ1-2; perhaps TRBD1 as D (5 bases). This receptor was taken from a woman between 18 and 75 years old with a cervical HPV16 infection that either progressed to CIN3+ or cleared (not recorded which). Sequencing was performed on blood buffy coat. The CDR3 bases that were read are TGTGCCACCACCTACGGGTTCGGGGGTGGC. This encodes CATTYGFGGG. The entire CDR3 protein is CATTYGFGGGYTF. The full variable domain, completed using reference TRBV19 and TRBJ1-2, is DGGITQSPKYLFRKEGQNVTLSCEQNLNHDAMYWYRQDPGQGLRLIYYSQIVNDFQKGDIAEGYSVSREKKESFPLTVTSAQKNPTAFYLCATTYGFGGGYTFGSGTRLTVV.